This record looks at one T cell receptor beta chain sequence and its context. Its antigen is as yet unknown. The time point: blood from clinic visit 5 months post-surgery; TSC patient then seizure free. Sequencing was limited to surgery cases with top T cell transcript signatures in brain tissue. Pre-surgery treatment included at least one anti-epileptic drug. The data derive from a study of brain T cells in children with intractable seizures. Study results and caveats: Pre- and post-surgery blood differed in depth, so pre-surgery absences may be undersampling. Only CDR3 sequence similarity suggested viral specificity, without known HCMV serostatus.

The germline V gene encodes CDR1 ENHRY and CDR2 SYGVKD. The V and J ends lost 6 bases and 1 base respectively, with 12 bases between them. The CDR3 is 14 residues long. Assay: immunoSEQ multiplex PCR; the TCRdb copy retains only in-frame clones and omits some. The sample lists approximately 330,000 clones, roughly 93% occurring once. Sequencing used peripheral blood, obtained less than 6 months after surgery. This clonotype originated in a boy under three years old with tuberous sclerosis and intractable seizures. The chain has TRBV10-3 and TRBJ1-1, with a tentative D call TRBD1 (5 bases). CDR3 in DNA: TGTGCCATCAGATTAGGGGCAGAGAACACTGAAGCTTTCTTT. Translation: CAIRLGAENTEAFF.